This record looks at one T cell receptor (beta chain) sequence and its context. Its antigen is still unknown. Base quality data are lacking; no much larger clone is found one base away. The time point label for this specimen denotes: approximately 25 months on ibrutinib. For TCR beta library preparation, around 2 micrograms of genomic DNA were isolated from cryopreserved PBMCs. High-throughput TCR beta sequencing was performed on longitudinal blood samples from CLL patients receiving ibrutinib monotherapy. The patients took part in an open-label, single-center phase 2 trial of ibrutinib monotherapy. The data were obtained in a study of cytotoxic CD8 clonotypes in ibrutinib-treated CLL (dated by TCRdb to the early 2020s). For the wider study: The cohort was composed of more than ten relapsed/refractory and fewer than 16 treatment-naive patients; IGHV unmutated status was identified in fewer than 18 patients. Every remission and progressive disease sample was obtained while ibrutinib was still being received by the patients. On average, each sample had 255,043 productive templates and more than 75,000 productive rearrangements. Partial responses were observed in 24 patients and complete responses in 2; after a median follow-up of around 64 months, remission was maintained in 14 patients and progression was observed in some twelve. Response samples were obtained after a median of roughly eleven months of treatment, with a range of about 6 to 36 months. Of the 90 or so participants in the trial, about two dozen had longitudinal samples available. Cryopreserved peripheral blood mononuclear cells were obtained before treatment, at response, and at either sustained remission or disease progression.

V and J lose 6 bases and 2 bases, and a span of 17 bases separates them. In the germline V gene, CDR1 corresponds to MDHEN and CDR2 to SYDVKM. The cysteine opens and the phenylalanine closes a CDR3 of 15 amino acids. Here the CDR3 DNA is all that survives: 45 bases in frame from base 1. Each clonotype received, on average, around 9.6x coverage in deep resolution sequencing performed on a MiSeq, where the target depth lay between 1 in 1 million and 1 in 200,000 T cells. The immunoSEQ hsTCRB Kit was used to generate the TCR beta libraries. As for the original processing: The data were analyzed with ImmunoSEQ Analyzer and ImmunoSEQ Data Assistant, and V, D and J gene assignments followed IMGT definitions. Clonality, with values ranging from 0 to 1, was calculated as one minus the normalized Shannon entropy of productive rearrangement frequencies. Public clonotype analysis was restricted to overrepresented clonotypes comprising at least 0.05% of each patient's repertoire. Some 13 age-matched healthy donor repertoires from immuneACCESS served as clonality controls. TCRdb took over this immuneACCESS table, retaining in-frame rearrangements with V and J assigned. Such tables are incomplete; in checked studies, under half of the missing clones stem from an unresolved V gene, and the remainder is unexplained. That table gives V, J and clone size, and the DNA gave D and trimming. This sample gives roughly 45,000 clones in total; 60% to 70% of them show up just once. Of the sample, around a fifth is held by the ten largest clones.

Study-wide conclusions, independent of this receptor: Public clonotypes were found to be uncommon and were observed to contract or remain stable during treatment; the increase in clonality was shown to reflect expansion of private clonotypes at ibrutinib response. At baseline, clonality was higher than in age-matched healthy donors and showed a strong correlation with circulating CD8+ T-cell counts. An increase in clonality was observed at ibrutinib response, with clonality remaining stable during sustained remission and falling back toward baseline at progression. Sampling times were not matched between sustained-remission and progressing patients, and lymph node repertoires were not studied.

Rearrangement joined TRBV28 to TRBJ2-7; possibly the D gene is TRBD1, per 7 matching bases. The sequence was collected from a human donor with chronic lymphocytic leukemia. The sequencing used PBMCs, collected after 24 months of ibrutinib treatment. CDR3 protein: CASSPGGQRTYEQYF. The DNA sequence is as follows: TGTGCCAGCAGCCCCGGGGGACAGAGAACCTACGAGCAGTACTTC.